This T cell receptor (beta chain) was captured by sequencing in a study of T cell changes during pregnancy in multiple sclerosis. A single count supports this clone. Assay used: immunoSEQ multiplex PCR; TCRdb lists only in-frame clones, some missing. The top ten hold approximately 13% of the sample, which has almost 35,000 clones, 90% seen once. This CDR3 has 15 residues. Trimming removed 0 bases from V and 0 bases from J, with 8 bases in between. Germline V lookup: CDR1 LGHNA, CDR2 YSLEER. The gene calls are TRBV4-3 and TRBJ1-1; D may be TRBD1 (5 bases). The clonotype originates from a female donor with multiple sclerosis, enrolled in a pregnancy study. The input for sequencing was CD8+ T cells from peripheral blood mononuclear cells, taken in the first trimester of pregnancy. The DNA of the CDR3 is TGCGCCAGCAGCCAAGACGGCAGGGTGAACACTGAAGCTTTCTTT. It specifies CASSQDGRVNTEAFF.